This T cell receptor beta chain was observed in a study of shared clonotypes between healthy human individuals. The CDR3 contains 15 residues. Germline assignment: CDR1 SGHKS and CDR2 YYEKEE (reference sequence). V shed 3 bases and J 6 bases; nucleotides not matched to a gene: 9. Method: immunoSEQ multiplex PCR; TCRdb's copy keeps in-frame clones and lacks some. In the table there are about 2,500,000 clones, approximately 94% of which are singletons. The chain has TRBV5-5 and TRBJ2-5; TRBD2 aligns across 9 bases. The sequencing sample was made of naive CD4+ T cells sorted from blood. The subset here: CD45RA+ positively selected. This clonotype was sampled from a man aged 18 to 30 in good health. CDR3 coding DNA: TGTGCCAGCAGCTCGAGGACTAGCGCTCCGCAGACCCAGTACTTC. This codes for CASSSRTSAPQTQYF.